This section outlines one TCR beta chain sequence together with its context. The antigen remains unidentified. These data belong to a study of blood T cells in healthy people across ages. V lost 9 bases to trimming and J lost 9 bases; unmatched junction nucleotides: 11. The germline V gene has CDR1 SGHRS and CDR2 YFSETQ. This CDR3 is built from 14 residues. The authors ran a second PCR of about 6 to 12 cycles using a sample-barcoded 5' primer and a J-beta primer mix. Researchers report that a template-switch adaptor with 12 random nucleotides tagged each cDNA molecule. There were at least 3 million CDR3-containing paired-end reads obtained from each sample. Each CDR3 protein is one row after TCRdb ran MiXCR on the 5' RACE reads. The table has around 1.7 million distinct CDR3 sequences, 28% seen once. Study findings and constraints: Since the PBMCs were unsorted, naive and antigen-experienced cells could not be conclusively compared. With age, beta diversity per million T cells declined roughly linearly, significantly by about 40.

The TCR sequence derives from a woman in her 30s in good health. Sequencing was performed on blood. V gene TRBV5-1 combines with J gene TRBJ2-1; 11 bases map to TRBD2. CDR3 residues: CATTKTSGTGEQFF. The CDR3, as DNA: TGCGCCACCACGAAGACTAGCGGGACGGGTGAGCAGTTCTTC.